The rows below give T cell receptor beta chains drawn from one sample of a study of CD8 T cells in ankylosing spondylitis. TCRdb recomputed calls from the 5' RACE reads with MiXCR, one row per CDR3 protein. The sample carries some 800,000 distinct CDR3 sequences, about 11% recorded once. The sequenced sample was blood, either unsorted or a sorted T cell fraction (not recorded which). These receptor sequences come from a male donor with ankylosing spondylitis. The CDR3 runs from the conserved cysteine through the conserved F or W. D genes are given only for firm matches. Clone size is given for some rows only: seen once, a few or many times, or a class if the clone is expanded.

NA,many,TRBV28,TRBJ1-3,TGTGCCAGCAGTTTAATGGGGGTTGGAAACACCATATATTTT,CASSLMGVGNTIYF
NA,NA,TRBV5-4,TRBJ2-7,TGTACCAGCAGCCTTCAGCGAGGAGGGCGGGAGCAGTACTTC,CTSSLQRGGREQYF
NA,few,TRBV12-3/TRBV12-4,TRBJ1-3,TGTGCCAGCAGTACCTACAGAGACGCCTCTGGAAACACCATATATTTT,CASSTYRDASGNTIYF
TRBD1,few,TRBV24-1,TRBJ2-1,TGTGCCACCAAGGGACAGCCTGATTACAATGAGCAGTTCTTC,CATKGQPDYNEQFF
NA,NA,TRBV6-5,TRBJ2-5,TGTGCCAGCAGTTACAGGTGGCCCAGGGAAGAGACCCAGTACTTC,CASSYRWPREETQYF
TRBD1,many,TRBV5-1,TRBJ2-1,TGCGCCAGCAGCTTGGTATTTGGGACAGATTACAATGAGCAGTTCTTC,CASSLVFGTDYNEQFF
NA,few,TRBV20-1,TRBJ1-2,TGCAGTGCCGAGAGGGATCCCTCCTTCGGCACCTTC,CSAERDPSFGTF
NA,NA,TRBV5-1,TRBJ2-1,TGCGCCAGCAGCTTGGGACAGCAGAATGAGCAGTTCTTC,CASSLGQQNEQFF
TRBD1,NA,TRBV20-1,TRBJ2-1,TGCAGTGCCGGGGCCAGGGGGTCCTACAATGAGCAGTTCTTC,CSAGARGSYNEQFF
NA,NA,TRBV20-1,TRBJ2-7,TGCAGTGCTAGTCCCGGGCGATCCTACGAGCAGTACTTC,CSASPGRSYEQYF
TRBD1,NA,TRBV5-1,TRBJ1-2,TGCGCCAGCAGAAGCGGACAGGCAAGAAGAGGCTACACCTTC,CASRSGQARRGYTF
TRBD1,NA,TRBV5-1,TRBJ2-2,TGCGCCAGCAGCCCCAGAGGGGGCAGTACCGGGGAGCTGTTTTTT,CASSPRGGSTGELFF
NA,NA,TRBV20-1,TRBJ1-2,TGCAGTGCTATCACGGATTCCTATGGCTACACCTTC,CSAITDSYGYTF
NA,few,TRBV10-3,TRBJ2-7,TGTGCCATCAGTGATAGTCTTGCGGCTGAGCAGTACTTC,CAISDSLAAEQYF
NA,many,TRBV7-2,TRBJ2-3,TGTGCCAGCAGCTACCGACAGGTTACGGATACGCAGTATTTT,CASSYRQVTDTQYF
NA,few,TRBV12-3/TRBV12-4,TRBJ1-1,TGTGCCAGCAGCCCTCACAGGGTTGCTGAAGCTTTCTTT,CASSPHRVAEAFF
TRBD2,few,TRBV7-2,TRBJ2-7,TGTGCCAGCATGTGGGGGGGGGTATTAAACGAGCAGTACTTC,CASMWGGVLNEQYF
NA,many,TRBV7-9,TRBJ2-2,TGTGCCAGCAGCGCGACAGCGAACACCGGGGAGCTGTTTTTT,CASSATANTGELFF
NA,many,TRBV5-5,TRBJ2-3,TGTGCCAGCAGCTTGGGCCCCCGGGACGACGTGGGATATACGCAGTATTTT,CASSLGPRDDVGYTQYF
TRBD2,NA,TRBV13,TRBJ2-3,TGTGCCAGCAGAATAGCGGGAGGGGCTAGTACGCAGTATTTT,CASRIAGGASTQYF
TRBD2,many,TRBV20-1,TRBJ2-1,TGCAGTGCTCGGATCGATGGACTAGCGGGGGGGCCCGTATACAATGAGCAGTTCTTC,CSARIDGLAGGPVYNEQFF
TRBD1,many,TRBV18,TRBJ1-5,TGTGCCAGCTCACCATCAAGACAGGGGACGCACCTAAATAGCAATCAGCCCCAGCATTTT,CASSPSRQGTHLNSNQPQHF
NA,few,TRBV20-1,TRBJ2-3,TGCAGCAAAGCCTCTAGAGCATCCAGCACAGATACGCAGTATTTT,CSKASRASSTDTQYF
NA,few,TRBV20-1,TRBJ1-4,TGCAGTGCTATCCGGCCTACTAATGAAAAACTGTTTTTT,CSAIRPTNEKLFF
NA,few,TRBV6-5,TRBJ1-2,TGTGCCAGCAGTTACGCGATAATATCGAGGGGTAGCTATGGCTACACCTTC,CASSYAIISRGSYGYTF
TRBD1,NA,TRBV20-1,TRBJ2-1,TGCAGTGCTAGGATCCGGGACAGGCGCAGGTCTTACAATGAGCAGTTCTTC,CSARIRDRRRSYNEQFF
NA,NA,TRBV10-3,TRBJ2-2,TGTGCCATCAGTGATTTCGGGACAGCAAGCACCGGGGGGCTGTTTTTT,CAISDFGTASTGGLFF
NA,few,TRBV20-1,TRBJ2-5,TGCAGTGCTAGAGCGTCGGGCGGGCAAGAGACCCAGTACTTC,CSARASGGQETQYF
NA,NA,TRBV7-2,TRBJ1-6,TGTGCCAGCAGCCCGCAGCTATCTAGTTCACCCCTCCACTTT,CASSPQLSSSPLHF
NA,few,TRBV27,TRBJ2-6,TGTGCCATTACCCGCTCTGGGGCCAACGTCCTGACTTTC,CAITRSGANVLTF
NA,many,TRBV4-3,TRBJ1-2,TGCGCCAGCAGCCGACAAGATTTAGGGGACTATGGCTACACCTTC,CASSRQDLGDYGYTF
NA,NA,TRBV3-1,TRBJ1-2,TGTGCCAGCAGCCAAGATAGCAGGGTATATGGCTACACCTTC,CASSQDSRVYGYTF
TRBD1,NA,TRBV7-9,TRBJ2-7,TGTGCCAGCAGCTGGGACAGGGGGATCTACGAGCAGTACTTC,CASSWDRGIYEQYF
TRBD1,few,TRBV7-9,TRBJ1-4,TGTGCCAGCAGCTCCCGACAGGGCGGTGAAAAACTGTTTTTT,CASSSRQGGEKLFF
TRBD1,many,TRBV6-1,TRBJ1-1,TGTGCCAGCAGATGGGGACAGGGGGGAACTGAAGCTTTCTTT,CASRWGQGGTEAFF
TRBD1,NA,TRBV5-4,TRBJ2-3,TGTGCCAGCAGCTTGGTTATAGGGGGCGCAGATACGCAGTATTTT,CASSLVIGGADTQYF
NA,few,TRBV4-3,TRBJ1-4,TGCGCCAGCAGCCAAGATGTGGACGTAGGACTGTTTTTT,CASSQDVDVGLFF
NA,few,TRBV12-3/TRBV12-4,TRBJ1-2,TGTGCCAGCAGACAACAGGGTTACTATGGCTACACCTTC,CASRQQGYYGYTF
NA,NA,TRBV7-9,TRBJ1-1,TGTGCCAGCAGCTTGGCGGACAGAAACACTGAAGCTTTCTTT,CASSLADRNTEAFF
TRBD1,many,TRBV5-1,TRBJ2-2,TGCGCCAGCAGCCTACGGACAGGGGACACCGGGGAGCTGTTTTTT,CASSLRTGDTGELFF
NA,NA,TRBV12-3/TRBV12-4,TRBJ1-3,TGTGCCACCTTCTGGGGTAATGGAAACACCATATATTTT,CATFWGNGNTIYF
NA,NA,TRBV20-1,TRBJ2-1,TGCAGTGCTAAGTGGGGGACTTCCGCCACCTACAATGAGCAGTTCTTC,CSAKWGTSATYNEQFF
NA,few,TRBV7-9,TRBJ1-2,TGTGCCAGCAGCAATAAGGGGAATTACTATGGCTACACCTTC,CASSNKGNYYGYTF
NA,few,TRBV6-1,TRBJ1-5,TGTGCCAGCAGATCAGTGGACCTCAATCAGCCCCAGCATTTT,CASRSVDLNQPQHF
NA,NA,TRBV6-4,TRBJ1-6,TGTGCCAGCAGTGACCAGAGAAATTCACCCCTCCACTTT,CASSDQRNSPLHF
NA,NA,TRBV7-2,TRBJ2-5,TGTGCCAGCAGTCAACAGCTGACCCAGTACTTC,CASSQQLTQYF